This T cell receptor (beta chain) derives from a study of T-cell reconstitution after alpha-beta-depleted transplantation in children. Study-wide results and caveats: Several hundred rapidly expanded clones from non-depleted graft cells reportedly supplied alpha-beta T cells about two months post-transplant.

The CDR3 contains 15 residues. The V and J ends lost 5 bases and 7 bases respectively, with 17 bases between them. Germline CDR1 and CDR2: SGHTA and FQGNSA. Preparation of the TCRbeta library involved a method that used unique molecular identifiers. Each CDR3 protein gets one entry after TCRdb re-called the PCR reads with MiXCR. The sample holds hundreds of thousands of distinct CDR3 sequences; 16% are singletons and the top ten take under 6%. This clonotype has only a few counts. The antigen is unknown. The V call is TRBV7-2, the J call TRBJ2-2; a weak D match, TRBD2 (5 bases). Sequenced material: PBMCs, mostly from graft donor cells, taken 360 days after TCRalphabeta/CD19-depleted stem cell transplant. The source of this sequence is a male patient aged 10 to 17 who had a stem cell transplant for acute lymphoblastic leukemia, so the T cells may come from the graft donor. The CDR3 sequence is CASSLGPGGSGELFF. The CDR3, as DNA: TGTGCCAGCAGCCTCGGACCCGGTGGGAGCGGGGAGCTGTTTTTT.